The next 3 T cell receptor beta chains were all read from a single sample in a study of T cell repertoires in ileal Crohn's disease. Assay used: immunoSEQ multiplex PCR; TCRdb lists only in-frame clones, some missing. The sample holds several thousand clones; roughly 81% are singletons and the top ten take about 6%. Sample: ileal tissue. Every receptor here comes from an adult with Crohn's disease.

The chain links TRBV29-1 to TRBJ2-7, with a possible D match to TRBD2 (5 bases). V was cut by 7 bases and J by 7 bases, with 23 bases left in between. This CDR3 region has 14 residues. Germline CDR1 and CDR2: SQVTM and ANQGSEA. CDR3 bases: TGCAGCGCCATGACATCCCGCACGGGGTTTGAGCAGTACTTC. Translating gives CSAMTSRTGFEQYF.

The V call is TRBV19, the J call TRBJ2-5; the D gene is possibly TRBD2 (5 bases). Germline CDR1 is LNHDA and CDR2 is SQIVND (reference sequence). The CDR3 extends over 12 amino acids. With 6 bases removed from V and 5 bases from J, the gap between germline ends came to 10 bases. CDR3 region: CASSRGFETQYF. The CDR3 nucleotides read TGTGCCAGTAGCCGGGGTTTCGAGACCCAGTACTTC. Using reference TRBV19 and TRBJ2-5 for the parts outside the CDR3, the full variable domain is DGGITQSPKYLFRKEGQNVTLSCEQNLNHDAMYWYRQDPGQGLRLIYYSQIVNDFQKGDIAEGYSVSREKKESFPLTVTSAQKNPTAFYLCASSRGFETQYFGPGTRLLVL.

A single count supports this clone. V usage is TRBV13 and J usage is TRBJ2-7; 12 nucleotides agree with TRBD2. Unmatched junction bases numbered 12, after V lost 5 bases and J lost 7 bases. The length of the CDR3 is 16 residues. Per germline, CDR1 PRHDT and CDR2 FYEKMQ (reference sequence). The CDR3 loop is CASSSSRLAGAREQYF. For the CDR3, the DNA is TGTGCCAGCAGCAGCTCCCGACTAGCGGGGGCGCGGGAGCAGTACTTC.